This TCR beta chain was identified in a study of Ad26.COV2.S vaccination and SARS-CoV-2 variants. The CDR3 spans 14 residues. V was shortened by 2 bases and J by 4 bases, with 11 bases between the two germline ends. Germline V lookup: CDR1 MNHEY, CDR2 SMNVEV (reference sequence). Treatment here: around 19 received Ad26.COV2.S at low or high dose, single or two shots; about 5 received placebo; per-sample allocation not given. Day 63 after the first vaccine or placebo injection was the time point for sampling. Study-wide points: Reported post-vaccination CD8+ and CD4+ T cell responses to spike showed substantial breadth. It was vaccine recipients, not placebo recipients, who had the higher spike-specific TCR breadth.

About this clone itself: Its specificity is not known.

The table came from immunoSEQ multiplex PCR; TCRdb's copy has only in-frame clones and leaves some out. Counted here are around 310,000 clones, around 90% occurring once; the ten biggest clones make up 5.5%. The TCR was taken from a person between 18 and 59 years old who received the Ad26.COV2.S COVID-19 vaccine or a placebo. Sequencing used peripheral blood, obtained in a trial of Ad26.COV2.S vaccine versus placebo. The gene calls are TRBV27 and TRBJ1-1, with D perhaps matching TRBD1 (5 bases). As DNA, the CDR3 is TGTGCCAGCAGTTTAGGAGTTGGGGGCACTGAAGCTTTCTTT. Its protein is CASSLGVGGTEAFF.